These 13 T cell receptor beta chains came from one sample sequenced in a study of CD8+CD57+ T cells in acquired aplastic anemia. It was genomic DNA that served as the template for profiling TCR beta VDJ and CDR3. MiXCR, run by TCRdb on the reads, gives a single entry per CDR3 protein. Among a few hundred thousand distinct CDR3 sequences listed, roughly half were seen once. The sequenced sample consisted of sorted CD4+, CD8+, or CD8+CD57+ T cells (not recorded which) from PBMCs. The source of these receptors is a human donor with severe aplastic anemia or a healthy control (not recorded which).

V and J are TRBV15 and TRBJ1-5, with a weak D call TRBD1 (5 bases). Germline CDR1 is LNHNV and CDR2 is YYDKDF (reference sequence). V lost 0 bases, J lost 2 bases, and 14 bases lay in between. CDR3 length: 17 amino acids. CDR3 loop: CATSRDRGVGGNQPQHF. In nucleotides, the CDR3 is TGTGCCACCAGCAGAGATCGTGGGGTGGGGGGCAATCAGCCCCAGCATTTT.

This clonotype showed up just a few times. The gene calls are TRBV27 and TRBJ1-1, with 8 nucleotides matching TRBD1. The germline gives CDR1 MNHEY, CDR2 SMNVEV (reference sequence). Trimming took 2 bases from V and 7 from J; bases not matched to a gene: 9. This CDR3 comprises 15 residues. The CDR3 sequence: CASSLRWQGAGEAFF. For the CDR3, the DNA is TGTGCCAGCAGTTTACGGTGGCAGGGGGCCGGTGAAGCTTTCTTT.

This clonotype was recorded many times. The genes are TRBV9 and TRBJ2-5, with D unclear. This CDR3 contains 14 residues. Per the germline V gene, CDR1 is SGDLS and CDR2 is YYNGEE. The ends were cut back, 4 bases at V and 0 bases at J, with 10 bases in the middle. CDR3 region: CASSTTAYQETQYF. The CDR3 DNA is TGTGCCAGCAGCACGACGGCGTACCAAGAGACCCAGTACTTC.

The V and J genes are TRBV7-3 and TRBJ2-3; TRBD1 matches at 7 bases. The CDR3 is 14 amino acids. Germline lookup yields CDR1 SGHTA and CDR2 FQGTGA. J was trimmed by 4 bases and V by 3 bases; bases with no gene match: 4. The CDR3 DNA reads as TGTGCCAGCAGCTTCAGGGGGACGGCAGATACGCAGTATTTT. It codes for CASSFRGTADTQYF. Complete variable domain (other parts from reference TRBV7-3 and TRBJ2-3): GAGVSQTPSNKVTEKGKYVELRCDPISGHTALYWYRQSLGQGPEFLIYFQGTGAADDSGLPNDRFFAVRPEGSVSTLKIQRTERGDSAVYLCASSFRGTADTQYFGPGTRLTVL.

V usage is TRBV24-1 and J usage is TRBJ2-7, with 9 bases fitting TRBD1. The CDR3 has 19 amino acids. The junction had 14 bases not matched to a gene; V was cut back by 1 base and J by 2 bases. Germline assignment: CDR1 KGHDR and CDR2 SFDVKD. For the CDR3, the DNA is TGTGCCACCAGTGATTTTCAGAGAGCCGGGACAGGGATTACCTACGAGCAGTACTTC. As protein: CATSDFQRAGTGITYEQYF.

This clonotype was counted a few times. The rearrangement uses TRBV2 and TRBJ1-3, with D perhaps matching TRBD1 (6 bases). CDR3 size: 12 residues. In germline, CDR1 is SNHLY, CDR2 FYNNEI. Trimming cost V 7 bases and J 7 bases, with 11 bases left between them. The DNA for the CDR3 is TGTGCCAGCACGCTCAGGGGCAACACCATATATTTT. This sequence encodes CASTLRGNTIYF.

This sequence joins TRBV2 and TRBJ1-5; D perhaps matches TRBD1 (5 bases). The CDR3 totals 14 residues. The germline V and J ends were trimmed by 9 bases and 0 bases, with 12 bases remaining between them. Germline CDR1 is SNHLY and CDR2 is FYNNEI. For the CDR3, the DNA is TGTGCCAGGGGGACTGCTAATAGCAATCAGCCCCAGCATTTT. Its translation: CARGTANSNQPQHF.

V is TRBV7-8 and J is TRBJ1-1; D gene ambiguous. Deletions cut 7 bases from V and 0 bases from J, with 12 bases between. From germline, CDR1 is SGHVS and CDR2 FQNEAQ. This CDR3 comprises 14 residues. This chain's CDR3 is CASTIERLNTEAFF. CDR3 sequence (DNA): TGTGCCAGCACAATAGAACGGCTGAACACTGAAGCTTTCTTT.

As DNA, the CDR3 is TGTGCCAGCAGCTTAAGACCGACGGGTGAAGCTTTCTTT. As protein: CASSLRPTGEAFF. The chain couples TRBV7-3 to TRBJ1-1; D is undetermined. The CDR3 loop spans 13 amino acids. V lost 1 base and J 7 bases, leaving 10 bases between the germline ends. Per the germline V gene, CDR1 is SGHTA and CDR2 is FQGTGA. The full variable domain, its missing parts supplied by reference TRBV7-3 and TRBJ1-1, is GAGVSQTPSNKVTEKGKYVELRCDPISGHTALYWYRQSLGQGPEFLIYFQGTGAADDSGLPNDRFFAVRPEGSVSTLKIQRTERGDSAVYLCASSLRPTGEAFFGQGTRLTVV.

This clonotype was recorded a few times. The chain couples TRBV2 to TRBJ1-4, with 9 nucleotides matching TRBD1. The CDR3 runs to 15 residues. V dropped 1 base and J dropped 11; count of bases not matched to a gene: 8. Germline values: CDR1 SNHLY, CDR2 FYNNEI. CDR3 region: CASSEGGTGMEKLFF. CDR3 in DNA: TGTGCCAGCAGTGAAGGTGGGACAGGGATGGAGAAACTGTTTTTT.

CDR3 residues: CSVGGVQGEATEAFF. The DNA of the CDR3 is TGCAGCGTCGGGGGGGTACAGGGGGAGGCCACTGAAGCTTTCTTT. The chain employs TRBV29-1 and TRBJ1-1; the match to TRBD1 covers 8 bases. CDR1 and CDR2 from the germline V gene are SQVTM and ANQGSEA. V lost 6 bases and J lost 4; bases outside the gene matches: 13. The CDR3 extends over 15 amino acids.

V and J are TRBV10-3 and TRBJ2-5; TRBD2 might be the D (6 bases). The CDR3 runs to 13 residues. The germline CDR1 and CDR2 sequences are ENHRY and SYGVKD. Trimming cost V 3 bases and J 4 bases, with 9 bases left between them. The CDR3 DNA is TGTGCCATCAGTGATGGGGGAGGAGAGACCCAGTACTTC. It codes for CAISDGGGETQYF.

This clonotype came up many times. Mismatch with germline at one junction end may stem from a read error. This chain joins TRBV7-9 and TRBJ2-7; 11 positions agree with TRBD1. CDR3 size: 15 residues. Germline V lookup: CDR1 SEHNR, CDR2 FQNEAQ (reference sequence). This CDR3 reads CASSLGQGGSYEQYF. DNA for the CDR3: TGCGCCAGCAGCTTGGGACAGGGGGGCTCCTACGAGCAGTACTTC.